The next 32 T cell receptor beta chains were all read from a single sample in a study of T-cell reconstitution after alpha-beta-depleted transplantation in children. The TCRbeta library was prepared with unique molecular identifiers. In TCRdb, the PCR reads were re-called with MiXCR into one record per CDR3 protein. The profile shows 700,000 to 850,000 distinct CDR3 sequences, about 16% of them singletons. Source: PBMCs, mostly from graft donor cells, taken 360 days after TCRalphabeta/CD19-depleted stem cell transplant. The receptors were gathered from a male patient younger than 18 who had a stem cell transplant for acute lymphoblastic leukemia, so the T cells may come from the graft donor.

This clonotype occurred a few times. The CDR3 DNA sequence: TGTGCCAGCAGTTACTCCCTGGGAGCGGGAGGGCCCGGGGAGCTGTTTTTT. It specifies CASSYSLGAGGPGELFF. The chain links TRBV6-5 to TRBJ2-2, with 10 nucleotides matching TRBD2. The CDR3 consists of 17 residues. The germline gives CDR1 MNHEY, CDR2 SVGAGI. J gave up 6 bases and V 0 bases, and 7 bases lay outside the gene matches.

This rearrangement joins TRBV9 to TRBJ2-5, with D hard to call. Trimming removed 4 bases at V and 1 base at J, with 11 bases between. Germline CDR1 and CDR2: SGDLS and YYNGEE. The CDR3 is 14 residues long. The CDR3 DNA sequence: TGTGCCAGCAGCCCCGGACGGATCCAAGAGACCCAGTACTTC. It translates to CASSPGRIQETQYF.

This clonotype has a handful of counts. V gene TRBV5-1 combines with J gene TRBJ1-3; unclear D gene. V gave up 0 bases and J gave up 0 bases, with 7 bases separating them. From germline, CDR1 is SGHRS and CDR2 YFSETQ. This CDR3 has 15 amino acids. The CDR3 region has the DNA TGCGCCAGCAGCTTGGGGCGTAACTCTGGAAACACCATATATTTT. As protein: CASSLGRNSGNTIYF.

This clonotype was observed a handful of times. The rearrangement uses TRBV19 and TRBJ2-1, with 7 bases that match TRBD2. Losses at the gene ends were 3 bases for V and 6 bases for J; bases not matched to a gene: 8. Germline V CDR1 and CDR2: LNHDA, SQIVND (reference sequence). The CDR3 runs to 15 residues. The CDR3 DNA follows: TGTGCCAGTAGTATTGGGTCTAGCGGACTCAATGAGCAGTTCTTC. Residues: CASSIGSSGLNEQFF.

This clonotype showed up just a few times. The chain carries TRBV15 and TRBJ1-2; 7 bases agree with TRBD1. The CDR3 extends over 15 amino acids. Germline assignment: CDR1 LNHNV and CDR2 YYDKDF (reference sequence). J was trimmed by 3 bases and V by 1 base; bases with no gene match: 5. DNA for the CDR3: TGTGCCACCAGCAGAGTGGGGACAGCGCACTATGGCTACACCTTC. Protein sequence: CATSRVGTAHYGYTF.

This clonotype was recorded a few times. The CDR3 nucleotides are TGTGCCAGCAGCGTAGCGGGCCGGTACAATGAGCAGTTCTTC. Translated: CASSVAGRYNEQFF. The rearrangement joins TRBV5-4 to TRBJ2-1; 7 bases are a match to TRBD2. The CDR3 covers 14 residues. J lost 4 bases, V lost 4 bases, and 5 bases had no gene match. Per germline, CDR1 SGHNT and CDR2 YYREEE (reference sequence).

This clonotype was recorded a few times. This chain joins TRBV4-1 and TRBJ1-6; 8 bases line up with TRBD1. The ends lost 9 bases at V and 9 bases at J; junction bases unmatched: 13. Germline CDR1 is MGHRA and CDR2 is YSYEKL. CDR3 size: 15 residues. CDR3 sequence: CASISRTGRSSPLHF. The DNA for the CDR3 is TGCGCCAGTATATCGAGGACAGGGAGAAGTTCACCCCTCCACTTT.

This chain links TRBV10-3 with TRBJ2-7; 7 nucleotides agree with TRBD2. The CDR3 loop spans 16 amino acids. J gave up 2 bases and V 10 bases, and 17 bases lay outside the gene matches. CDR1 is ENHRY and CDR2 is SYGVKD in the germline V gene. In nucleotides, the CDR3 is TGTGCCACCCTGGGGGGGGTAGGGCAGGTAACCTACGAGCAGTACTTC. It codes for CATLGGVGQVTYEQYF.

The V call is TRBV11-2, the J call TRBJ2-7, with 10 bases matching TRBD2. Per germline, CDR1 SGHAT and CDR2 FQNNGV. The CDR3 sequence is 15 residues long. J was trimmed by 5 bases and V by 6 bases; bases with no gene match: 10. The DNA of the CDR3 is TGTGCCAGCAGTTTCCCTCGACTAGCGGGCAACGAGCAGTACTTC. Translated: CASSFPRLAGNEQYF.

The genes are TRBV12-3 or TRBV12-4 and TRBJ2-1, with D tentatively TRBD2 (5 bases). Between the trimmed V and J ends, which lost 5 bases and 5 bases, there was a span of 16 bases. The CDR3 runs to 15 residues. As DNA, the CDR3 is TGTGCCAGCAGTATCGACGGGGTTGCACACAATGAGCAGTTCTTC. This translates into CASSIDGVAHNEQFF.

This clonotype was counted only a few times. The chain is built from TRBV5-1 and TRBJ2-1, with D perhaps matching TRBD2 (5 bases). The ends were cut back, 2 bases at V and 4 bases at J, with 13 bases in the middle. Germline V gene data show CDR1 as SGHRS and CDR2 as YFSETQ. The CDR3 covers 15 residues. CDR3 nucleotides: TGCGCCAGCAGCTTCCGAAGAACTAGATACAATGAGCAGTTCTTC. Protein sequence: CASSFRRTRYNEQFF.

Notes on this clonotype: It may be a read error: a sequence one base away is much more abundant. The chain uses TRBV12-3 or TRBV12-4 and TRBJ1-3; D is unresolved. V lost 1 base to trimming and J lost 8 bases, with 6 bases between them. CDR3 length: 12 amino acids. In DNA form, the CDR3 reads TGTGCCAGCAGTTTAGGGGGATACACCATATATTTT. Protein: CASSLGGYTIYF.

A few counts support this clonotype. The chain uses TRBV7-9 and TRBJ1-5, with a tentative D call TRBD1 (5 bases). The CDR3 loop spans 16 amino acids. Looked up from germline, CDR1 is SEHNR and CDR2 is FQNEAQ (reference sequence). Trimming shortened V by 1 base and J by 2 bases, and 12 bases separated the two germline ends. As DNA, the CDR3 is TGTGCCAGCAGCTTAGGGGGGGAACTGCGCAATCAGCCCCAGCATTTT. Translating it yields CASSLGGELRNQPQHF.

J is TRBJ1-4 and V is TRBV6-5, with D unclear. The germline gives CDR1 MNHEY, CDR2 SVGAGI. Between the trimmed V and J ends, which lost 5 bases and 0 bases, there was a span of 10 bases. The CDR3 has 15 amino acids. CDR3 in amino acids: CASSHVEATNEKLFF. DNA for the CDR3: TGTGCCAGCAGTCACGTAGAAGCAACTAATGAAAAACTGTTTTTT.

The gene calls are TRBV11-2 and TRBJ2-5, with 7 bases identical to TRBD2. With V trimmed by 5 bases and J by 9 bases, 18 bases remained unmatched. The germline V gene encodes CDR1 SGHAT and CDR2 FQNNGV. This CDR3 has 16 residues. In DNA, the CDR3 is TGTGCCAGCAGCCGAACAAGAGCTGGCGGGAGTTTACCCCAGTACTTC. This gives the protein CASSRTRAGGSLPQYF.

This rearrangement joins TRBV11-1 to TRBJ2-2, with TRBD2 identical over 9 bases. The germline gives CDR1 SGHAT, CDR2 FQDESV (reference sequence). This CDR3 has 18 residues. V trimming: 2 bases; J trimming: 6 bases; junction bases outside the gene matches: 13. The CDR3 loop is CASSLKGSGRLEAGELFF. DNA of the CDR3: TGTGCCAGCAGCTTAAAGGGAAGCGGGAGGCTTGAAGCCGGGGAGCTGTTTTTT.

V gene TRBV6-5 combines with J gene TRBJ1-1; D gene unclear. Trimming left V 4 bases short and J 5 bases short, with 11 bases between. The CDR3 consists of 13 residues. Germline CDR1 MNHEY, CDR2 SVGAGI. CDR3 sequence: CASSWFVGTEAFF. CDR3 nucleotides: TGTGCCAGCAGTTGGTTCGTTGGGACTGAAGCTTTCTTT.

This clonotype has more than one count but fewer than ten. The CDR3 region has the DNA TGTGCCAGCAGCTTAGGCCAGCGGGAGGGCCATGGGGAGCTGTTTTTT. It specifies CASSLGQREGHGELFF. This chain uses TRBV7-7 with TRBJ2-2; 10 bases fit TRBD2. J lost 8 bases, V lost 1 base, and 7 bases had no gene match. This CDR3 has 16 amino acids. Germline CDR1 is SSHAT and CDR2 is FNYEAQ (reference sequence).

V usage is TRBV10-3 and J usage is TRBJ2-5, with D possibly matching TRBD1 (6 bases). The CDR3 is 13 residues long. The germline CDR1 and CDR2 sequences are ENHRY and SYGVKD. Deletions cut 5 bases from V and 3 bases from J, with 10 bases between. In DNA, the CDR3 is TGTGCCATCAGTCAGGGGCGGAAAGAGACCCAGTACTTC. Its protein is CAISQGRKETQYF.

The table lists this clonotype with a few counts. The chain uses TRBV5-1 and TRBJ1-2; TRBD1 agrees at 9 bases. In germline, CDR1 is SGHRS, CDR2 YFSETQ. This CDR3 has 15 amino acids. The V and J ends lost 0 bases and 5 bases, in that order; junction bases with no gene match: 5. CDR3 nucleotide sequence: TGCGCCAGCAGCTTGGAGTGGACAGGGGTTTATGGCTACACCTTC. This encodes CASSLEWTGVYGYTF. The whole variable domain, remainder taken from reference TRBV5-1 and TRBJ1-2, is KAGVTQTPRYLIKTRGQQVTLSCSPISGHRSVSWYQQTPGQGLQFLFEYFSETQRNKGNFPGRFSGRQFSNSRSEMNVSTLELGDSALYLCASSLEWTGVYGYTFGSGTRLTVV.

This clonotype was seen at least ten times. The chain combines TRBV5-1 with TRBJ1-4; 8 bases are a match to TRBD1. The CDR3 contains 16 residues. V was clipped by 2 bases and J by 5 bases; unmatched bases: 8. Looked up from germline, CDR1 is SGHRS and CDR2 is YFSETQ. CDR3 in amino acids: CASSFRRQGRNEKLFF. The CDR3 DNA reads TGCGCCAGCAGCTTCCGGAGACAGGGGAGAAATGAAAAACTGTTTTTT.

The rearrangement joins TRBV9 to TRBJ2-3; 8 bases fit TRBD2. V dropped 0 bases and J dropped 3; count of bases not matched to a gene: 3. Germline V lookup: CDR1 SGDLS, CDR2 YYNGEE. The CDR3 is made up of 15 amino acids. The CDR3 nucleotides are TGTGCCAGCAGCGTAGGAGCGGGAGAAACAGATACGCAGTATTTT. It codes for CASSVGAGETDTQYF.

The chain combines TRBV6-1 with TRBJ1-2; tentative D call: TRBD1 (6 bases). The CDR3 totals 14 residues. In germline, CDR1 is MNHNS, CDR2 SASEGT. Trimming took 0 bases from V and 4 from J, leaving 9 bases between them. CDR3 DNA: TGTGCCAGCAGTGAAGCTCCGGGGGCCTATGGCTACACCTTC. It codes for CASSEAPGAYGYTF.

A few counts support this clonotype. CDR3 in DNA: TGCGCCAGCAGCTTCGGACAGGCTGATTCACCCCTCCACTTT. Protein: CASSFGQADSPLHF. V is TRBV5-1 and J is TRBJ1-6; 7 bases are a match to TRBD1. The J segment lost 8 bases and the V segment lost 2 bases, leaving 4 bases of the junction unmatched. There are 14 residues in the CDR3. Germline assignment: CDR1 SGHRS and CDR2 YFSETQ.

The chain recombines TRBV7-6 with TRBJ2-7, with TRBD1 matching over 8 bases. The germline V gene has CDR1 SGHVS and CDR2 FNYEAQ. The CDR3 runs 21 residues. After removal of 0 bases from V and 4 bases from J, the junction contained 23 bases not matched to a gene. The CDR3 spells CASSLAWGEGTGQTGGYEQYF. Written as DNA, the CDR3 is TGTGCCAGCAGCTTAGCATGGGGGGAAGGGACAGGTCAAACTGGAGGATACGAGCAGTACTTC. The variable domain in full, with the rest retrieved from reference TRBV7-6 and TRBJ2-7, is GAGVSQSPRYKVTKRGQDVALRCDPISGHVSLYWYRQALGQGPEFLTYFNYEAQQDKSGLPNDRFSAERPEGSISTLTIQRTEQRDSAMYRCASSLAWGEGTGQTGGYEQYFGPGTRLTVT.

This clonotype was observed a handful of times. CDR3 sequence: CASSRLELTLYNEQFF. Written as DNA, the CDR3 is TGCGCCAGCAGCCGGTTAGAACTGACCCTCTACAATGAGCAGTTCTTC. The V and J genes are TRBV5-1 and TRBJ2-1; D gene unclear. The ends were cut back, 4 bases at V and 3 bases at J, with 17 bases in the middle. The CDR3 runs to 16 residues. Germline lookup yields CDR1 SGHRS and CDR2 YFSETQ.

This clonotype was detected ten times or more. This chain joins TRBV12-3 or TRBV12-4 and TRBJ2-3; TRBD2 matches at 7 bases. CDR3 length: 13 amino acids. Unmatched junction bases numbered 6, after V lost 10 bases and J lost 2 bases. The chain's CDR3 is CAKQGRVTDTQYF. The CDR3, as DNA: TGTGCCAAACAAGGGAGGGTCACAGATACGCAGTATTTT.

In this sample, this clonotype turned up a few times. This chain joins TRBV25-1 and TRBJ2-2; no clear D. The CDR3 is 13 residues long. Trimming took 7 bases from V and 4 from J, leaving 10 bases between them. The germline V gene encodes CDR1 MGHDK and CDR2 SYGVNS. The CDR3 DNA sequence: TGTGCCAGCATCTTAACCGGCACCGGGGAGCTGTTTTTT. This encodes CASILTGTGELFF.

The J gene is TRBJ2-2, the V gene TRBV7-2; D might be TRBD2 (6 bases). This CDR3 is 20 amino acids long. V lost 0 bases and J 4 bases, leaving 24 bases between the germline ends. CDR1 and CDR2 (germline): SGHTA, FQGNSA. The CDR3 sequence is CASSLAGSRASAFLTGELFF. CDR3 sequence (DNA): TGTGCCAGCAGCTTAGCTGGTTCCCGGGCTAGCGCGTTTCTCACCGGGGAGCTGTTTTTT.

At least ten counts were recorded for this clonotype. CDR3 amino acids: CASSFGPIQETQYF. CDR3 nucleotides: TGTGCCAGCAGCTTCGGCCCCATCCAAGAGACCCAGTACTTC. The genes are TRBV5-4 and TRBJ2-5; no firm D call. The CDR3 loop spans 14 amino acids. Germline CDR1 is SGHNT and CDR2 is YYREEE (reference sequence). Trimming took 2 bases from V and 1 from J, leaving 9 bases between them.

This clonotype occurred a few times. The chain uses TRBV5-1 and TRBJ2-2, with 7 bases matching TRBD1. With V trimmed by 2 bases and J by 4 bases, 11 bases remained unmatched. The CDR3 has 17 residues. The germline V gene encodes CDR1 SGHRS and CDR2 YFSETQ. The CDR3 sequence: CASSFSRGRGSTGELFF. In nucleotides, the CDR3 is TGCGCCAGCAGCTTCTCAAGGGGCAGGGGGTCCACCGGGGAGCTGTTTTTT.

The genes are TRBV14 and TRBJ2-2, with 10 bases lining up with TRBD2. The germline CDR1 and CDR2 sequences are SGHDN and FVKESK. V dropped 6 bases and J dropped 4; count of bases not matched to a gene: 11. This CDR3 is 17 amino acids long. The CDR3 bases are TGTGCCAGCAGTCCTAGGACTAGCGGAGTGATCACCGGGGAGCTGTTTTTT. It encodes CASSPRTSGVITGELFF.